This T cell receptor (beta chain) derives from a study of T cell repertoires in cytomegalovirus infection. About the research overall: The study used recently identified HLA-C-restricted and well-studied HLA-B-restricted CMV epitopes. A matching HLA type, together with CMV infection, was signaled by public TCR beta signatures.

TCRdb ran MiXCR on the reads and lists one entry per CDR3 protein. Seen here are roughly 150,000 distinct CDR3 sequences, about 20% observed once, and the top ten hold 20% to 30%. On this clonotype itself: Its antigen is undetermined.

The germline V gene encodes CDR1 MGHRA and CDR2 YSYEKL. The V gene end was trimmed by 5 bases and the J gene end by 0 bases; junction bases not matched to a gene: 11. This CDR3 is built from 17 residues. Sequencing used CD8+ T cells from cultured PBMCs, obtained from culture after CMV antigen stimulation. The V call is TRBV4-1, the J call TRBJ1-1, with 8 positions matching TRBD1. This TCR was recovered from a human donor in good health (CMV status not recorded). Some clones in this sample may be carry-over from other donors' samples. In nucleotides, the CDR3 is TGCGCCAGCAGCGGACAGGGCGCTTCCCTCATGAACACTGAAGCTTTCTTT. Residues: CASSGQGASLMNTEAFF.